Below, one TCR beta chain is given with its context. This sample was included in a study of blood T cell repertoires in COVID-19. Across the whole study: There were acute and convalescent COVID-19 samples, and they came from the United States, Italy and Spain. PBMCs, B-cell-depleted T cells, or T cells provided the cDNA or gDNA that made up the material.

Germline values: CDR1 SQVTM, CDR2 ANQGSEA. CDR3 length: 11 residues. Between the trimmed V and J ends, which lost 6 bases and 8 bases, there was a span of 13 bases. In the authors' workflow: Reference gene primers were amplified, and this amplification served to estimate nucleated cell counts. Some clones are missing from TCRdb's copy, which holds only in-frame ones; the method was immunoSEQ multiplex PCR. The DNA was the basis for D and trimming; V, J and clone size are from that table. The sample consists of about 130,000 clones, about 86% of them appearing once. Source material: peripheral blood. The chain is built from TRBV29-1 and TRBJ1-2; D call uncertain. This clonotype originated in a woman older than 75 with acute or convalescent COVID-19. DNA for the CDR3: TGCAGCGTCTTGGCCTCGAGGGGCTACACCTTC. This encodes CSVLASRGYTF.